This TCR beta chain was sequenced during a study of T cells after posttransplantation cyclophosphamide. The study, taken as a whole, reports: After PTCy, TRB diversity resembled that of CNI/methotrexate controls. Later post-transplant blood repertoires were often dominated by donor CD8+ memory clones. Tissue-infiltrating T cells from skin or gut overlapped little with blood T cells.

Worth noting for this clone: What it recognizes is unknown.

This CDR3 has 13 residues. The V and J ends lost 2 bases and 6 bases respectively, with 10 bases between them. Germline V gene data show CDR1 as KGHSH and CDR2 as LQKENI. Cells defined as naive were viable CD3+CD4+ or CD3+CD8+ and CCR7+CD45RA+CD45RO-CD95-CD27+CD28+. The related graft donor's blood sample was taken on the day of bone marrow donation. Repertoires were generated with immunoSEQ multiplex PCR, while TCRdb's copy carries only in-frame clones and drops some. The sample consists of about 20,000 clones, approximately 97% of them appearing once. The chain has TRBV18 and TRBJ1-2, with D perhaps TRBD1 (6 bases). The sample comprised naive CD4+ T cells sorted from PBMCs. The TCR was taken from a man aged 50 to 59 in good health, CMV-negative, and a related stem cell transplant donor. The CDR3 protein is CASSPGQGHGYTF. The CDR3, as DNA: TGTGCCAGCTCACCAGGGCAGGGGCATGGCTACACCTTC.